Listed below are T cell receptor beta chains from one sample, sequenced in a study of technical replicates of blood from a handful of donors. Sequencing was performed with immunoSEQ multiplex PCR; in TCRdb, only in-frame clones are kept and a portion is missing. The sample shows 75,000 to 100,000 clones, roughly 94% of them seen only once. The specimen sequenced was T cells isolated from PBMCs. The receptors stem from a human donor in good health. Each CDR3 is given with its conserved first and last residue. The order of the fields is D gene, clone size, J gene, V gene, CDR3 DNA, CDR3 protein. D genes are given only for firm matches. Clone size is given for some rows only: seen once, a few or many times, or a class if the clone is expanded.

d_gene: TRBD2
abundance: NA
j_gene: TRBJ2-1
v_gene: TRBV4-1
CDR3nt: TGCGCCAGCAGCCAAGAAGGCCTAGCGGGGGACAATGAGCAGTTCTTC
CDR3aa: CASSQEGLAGDNEQFF

d_gene: NA
abundance: NA
j_gene: TRBJ1-3
v_gene: TRBV11-3
CDR3nt: TGTGCCAGCAGCTTAGGCCTTCCCGGGGACACCATATATTTT
CDR3aa: CASSLGLPGDTIYF

d_gene: TRBD1
abundance: NA
j_gene: TRBJ1-1
v_gene: TRBV27
CDR3nt: TGTGCCAGCAGTTCCACTAACAGGGGATTGGTTTTGAACACTGAAGCTTTCTTT
CDR3aa: CASSSTNRGLVLNTEAFF

d_gene: TRBD2
abundance: NA
j_gene: TRBJ2-1
v_gene: TRBV2
CDR3nt: TGTGCCAGCAGTGAGGGCCTTGCGGGGGGCCTCTACAATGAGCAGTTCTTC
CDR3aa: CASSEGLAGGLYNEQFF

d_gene: NA
abundance: once
j_gene: TRBJ2-2
v_gene: TRBV21-1
CDR3nt: TGTGCCAGCAGCAGGAGAGAGGGACTAGCGGGAGGGGGCACCGGGGAGCTGTTTTTT
CDR3aa: CASSRREGLAGGGTGELFF

d_gene: TRBD1
abundance: NA
j_gene: TRBJ2-7
v_gene: TRBV30
CDR3nt: TGTGCCTTAAACAGGGGGGACTACGAGCAGTACTTC
CDR3aa: CALNRGDYEQYF

d_gene: TRBD2
abundance: NA
j_gene: TRBJ2-7
v_gene: TRBV28
CDR3nt: TGTGCCAGCAGTTTATGGGGACTAGCGGGATCCTCCTACGAGCAGTACTTC
CDR3aa: CASSLWGLAGSSYEQYF

d_gene: NA
abundance: NA
j_gene: TRBJ2-3
v_gene: TRBV12-5
CDR3nt: TGTGCTAGTGCTTCTTACTCATCGGGGGTGGATACGCAGTATTTT
CDR3aa: CASASYSSGVDTQYF

d_gene: NA
abundance: NA
j_gene: TRBJ1-2
v_gene: TRBV11-3
CDR3nt: TGTGCCAGCAGCTCACACCCTAATCAGGGTATGGGAGGCTACACCTTC
CDR3aa: CASSSHPNQGMGGYTF

d_gene: NA
abundance: NA
j_gene: TRBJ2-5
v_gene: TRBV4-1
CDR3nt: TGCGCCAGCAGCCAAGAAGACAGGCCTTTTATCCAAGAGACCCAGTACTTC
CDR3aa: CASSQEDRPFIQETQYF

d_gene: NA
abundance: once
j_gene: TRBJ2-5
v_gene: TRBV5-5
CDR3nt: TGTGCCAGCAGCTTAGGGGCCCCTTTAGAGACCCAGTACTTC
CDR3aa: CASSLGAPLETQYF

d_gene: NA
abundance: NA
j_gene: TRBJ1-5
v_gene: TRBV28
CDR3nt: TGTGCCAGCAGTTTAGGGGCTGGTAATCAGCCCCAGCATTTT
CDR3aa: CASSLGAGNQPQHF

d_gene: NA
abundance: NA
j_gene: TRBJ2-5
v_gene: TRBV18
CDR3nt: TGTGCCAGCTCCCCTCGACAGGAAGAGACCCAGTACTTC
CDR3aa: CASSPRQEETQYF

d_gene: NA
abundance: NA
j_gene: TRBJ2-3
v_gene: TRBV27
CDR3nt: TGTGCCAGCAGTTCCCTCTCGGATACGCAGTATTTT
CDR3aa: CASSSLSDTQYF

d_gene: NA
abundance: NA
j_gene: TRBJ1-2
v_gene: TRBV6-6
CDR3nt: TGTGCCAGCAGTTCAGGACTAAACTATGGCTACACCTTC
CDR3aa: CASSSGLNYGYTF

d_gene: NA
abundance: NA
j_gene: TRBJ2-1
v_gene: TRBV20-1
CDR3nt: TGCAGTGCCACCGCTAGGAATGAGCAGTTCTTC
CDR3aa: CSATARNEQFF

d_gene: NA
abundance: NA
j_gene: TRBJ1-4
v_gene: TRBV18
CDR3nt: TGTGCCAGCTCGTCGGGGCCCGGCAGGGGTGCAACTAATGAAAAACTGTTTTTT
CDR3aa: CASSSGPGRGATNEKLFF

d_gene: NA
abundance: NA
j_gene: TRBJ2-3
v_gene: TRBV5-1
CDR3nt: TGCGCCAGCTTGAGGGGGGGAAGCACAGATACGCAGTATTTT
CDR3aa: CASLRGGSTDTQYF

d_gene: NA
abundance: once
j_gene: TRBJ1-5
v_gene: TRBV6-5
CDR3nt: TGTGCCAGCAGTTACTCCGGGGGGCGCAATCAGCCCCAGCATTTT
CDR3aa: CASSYSGGRNQPQHF

d_gene: NA
abundance: NA
j_gene: TRBJ1-1
v_gene: TRBV5-6
CDR3nt: TGTGCCAGCAACCTCCAGGGGAACACTGAAGCTTTCTTT
CDR3aa: CASNLQGNTEAFF

d_gene: TRBD2
abundance: NA
j_gene: TRBJ2-1
v_gene: TRBV7-8
CDR3nt: TGTGCCAGCGGAAGACTAGCGGGAGAGGTTGGCAATGAGCAGTTCTTC
CDR3aa: CASGRLAGEVGNEQFF

d_gene: TRBD1
abundance: NA
j_gene: TRBJ2-7
v_gene: TRBV4-2
CDR3nt: TGTGCCAGCAGCCAAGCGAGCGGGGGACAGGGGGCCTACGAGCAGTACTTC
CDR3aa: CASSQASGGQGAYEQYF